This T cell receptor beta chain was sequenced during a study of T cell responses to AZD1222 COVID-19 vaccine (dated by TCRdb to the early 2020s). With regard to the full study: AZD1222 recipients whose second dose came at about 4 weeks and those whose second dose came at about 12 weeks were combined into one group, since spike-specific TCR depth and breadth did not differ between the two schedules. A total of around 240 trial participants underwent TCR sequencing, of whom nearly 210 had received two doses of AZD1222 and around 25 had received two doses of the MenACWY control vaccine. Enrollment into the trials was organized by age into subgroups of 18-55, 56-69 and 70-plus years, and those subgroups contained approximately 150, 30 and 60 TCR-sequenced participants, respectively.

Concerning this clone itself: Its recognized antigen is unknown. The sample holds no much larger clone one base away, and base qualities are not on file.

The sample's time point label, in plain terms: baseline before first vaccination. Vaccinee samples were obtained from the UK trials COV001 and COV002, which included a single-blind randomized controlled phase 2/3 trial of AZD1222 (ChAdOx1 nCoV-19) in healthy adults. For TCRbeta chain sequencing, PBMC samples from trial participants were taken at day 0 and at day 28 after the second dose. The CDR3 regions of human TCRbeta chains were analyzed by immunosequencing. In the source study's methods: Repertoire TCRs were checked for matches against a reference library of SARS-CoV-2-specific TCRs that had been generated using the MIRA antigen-specificity platform. Breadth meant the fraction of unique TCRs that were SARS-CoV-2-associated, whereas depth meant the fraction of total T cells that were SARS-CoV-2-associated. Using the MIRA data, every spike-specific TCR was mapped to the spike region that the TCR reacted to and assigned to either a CD4 or a CD8 class. Log10-transformed breadth and depth values were compared by one-way ANOVA with Sidak's multiple comparisons tests. In TCRdb, the immuneACCESS table is reduced to in-frame sequences with V and J assigned. These tables do not hold every clone; where another copy was compared, an unresolved V gene accounts for under half, and the others remain unexplained. That table gives V, J and clone size, and the DNA gave D and trimming. Across this sample there are about 120,000 clones, with 92% seen only once. 14% to 15% of the sample lies in the top ten.

Relative to germline, V is 5 bases shorter and J is 3 bases shorter, with 20 bases between their ends. Reading from cysteine to phenylalanine, the CDR3 counts 16 amino acids. The entry retains the CDR3 DNA only, 48 bases that are in frame from base 1. CDR1 and CDR2 are read off the germline V gene (reference sequence) as MNHEY and SMNVEV. The study at large found these results: Because no day 14 peak-response samples were available, the repertoires could be characterized only after the peak T cell response. The whole spike protein was spanned by vaccine-associated CD4 TCRs, and dominant responses were seen in regions 160-218 and 743-854. After two AZD1222 doses, spike-specific TCR breadth and depth were significantly higher than at day 0 and than in MenACWY recipients. Epitopes outside the regions mutated in the B.1.351 and B.1.1.7 variants were reportedly recognized by nearly half of the unique spike-specific TCRs. Conclusions about previously exposed vaccinees were limited because only six AZD1222 recipients were SARS-CoV-2 seropositive at baseline. Participants were mostly white British, with more females than males. The authors suggested clonal diversity may have been underestimated. The 56-69-year group was small, and its depth increase did not reach significance, likely because of low power.

The rearrangement combines TRBV27 with TRBJ2-7; the D gene is possibly TRBD1 or TRBD2, each agreeing over 5 bases. Sequences were derived from peripheral blood, sampled on day 0 of AZD1222 vaccination. The TCR sequence derives from an adult in good health. The DNA sequence reads TGTGCCAGCAGTAGAACCTACGGGACCCTGATCTACGAGCAGTACTTC. The resulting protein is CASSRTYGTLIYEQYF.